This T cell receptor (beta chain) was captured by sequencing in a study of shared clonotypes between healthy human individuals. Study in general: Each donor's CD4 naive and CD4 memory cells filled three plates apiece, CD8 naive two, and CD8 memory one.

This clone was detected only a few times. Over several immunoSEQ plates, each subset's genomic DNA was distributed in even portions. Method: immunoSEQ multiplex PCR; TCRdb's copy keeps in-frame clones and lacks some. In the table there are 2 million to 2.5 million clones, around 95% of which are singletons. From CD4+ cells came CD45RA+ naive and CD45RA-negative memory subsets. Sequencing was performed on naive CD4+ T cells sorted from blood. Noted subset: CD45RA+ positively selected. The TCR comes from a young man in good health.

Written as DNA, the CDR3 is TGTGCCAGCAGTTACGCCCTCGACGAGTACTTC. Translated, it gives CASSYALDEYF. The chain joins TRBV6-5 to TRBJ2-7; D call uncertain. Looked up from germline, CDR1 is MNHEY and CDR2 is SVGAGI. V gave up 2 bases and J gave up 11 bases, with 10 bases separating them. CDR3 length: 11 residues.